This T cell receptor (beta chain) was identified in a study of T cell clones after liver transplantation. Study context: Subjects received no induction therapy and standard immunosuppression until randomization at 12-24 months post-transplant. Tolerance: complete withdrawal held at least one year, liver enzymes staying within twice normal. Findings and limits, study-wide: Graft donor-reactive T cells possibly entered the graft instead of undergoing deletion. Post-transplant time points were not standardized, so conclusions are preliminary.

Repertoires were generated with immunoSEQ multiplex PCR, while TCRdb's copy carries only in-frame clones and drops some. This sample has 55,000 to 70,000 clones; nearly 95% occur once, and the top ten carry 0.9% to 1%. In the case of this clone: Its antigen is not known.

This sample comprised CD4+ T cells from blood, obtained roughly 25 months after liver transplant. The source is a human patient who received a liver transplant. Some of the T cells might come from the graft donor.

CDR3 loop: CASSLDPPRAGELFF. For the CDR3, the DNA is TGCGCCAGCAGCTTGGATCCCCCGAGGGCCGGGGAGCTGTTTTTT. The chain employs TRBV5-1 and TRBJ2-2, with D tentatively TRBD2 (5 bases). The germline V gene encodes CDR1 SGHRS and CDR2 YFSETQ. V was pared by 0 bases and J by 6 bases, with 12 bases between. CDR3 length: 15 residues.